The entry below describes one T cell receptor beta chain. This specimen comes from a study of OX40 agonist ivuxolimab in advanced cancers. Study-level background: Six ivuxolimab dose levels, 0.01 to 10 mg/kg, were given intravenously every 2 weeks.

The CDR3 contains 15 residues. V shed 5 bases and J shed 5 bases, with 18 bases lying between them. Germline values: CDR1 SGHTA, CDR2 FQGTGA. The protocol was immunoSEQ multiplex PCR, while the TCRdb copy is restricted to in-frame clones and leaves out a portion. Of around 80,000 clones in the sample, over 80% were seen once. The input for sequencing was CD4+ or CD8+ T cells sorted from blood, taken in a trial of the OX40 agonist ivuxolimab. J is TRBJ2-5 and V is TRBV7-3, with D possibly matching TRBD1 (6 bases). The TCR comes from an adult with an advanced solid tumor such as melanoma, head and neck, liver or kidney cancer. The CDR3 sequence: CASSDGQPEVETQYF. DNA for the CDR3: TGTGCCAGCAGCGACGGACAGCCTGAAGTCGAGACCCAGTACTTC.